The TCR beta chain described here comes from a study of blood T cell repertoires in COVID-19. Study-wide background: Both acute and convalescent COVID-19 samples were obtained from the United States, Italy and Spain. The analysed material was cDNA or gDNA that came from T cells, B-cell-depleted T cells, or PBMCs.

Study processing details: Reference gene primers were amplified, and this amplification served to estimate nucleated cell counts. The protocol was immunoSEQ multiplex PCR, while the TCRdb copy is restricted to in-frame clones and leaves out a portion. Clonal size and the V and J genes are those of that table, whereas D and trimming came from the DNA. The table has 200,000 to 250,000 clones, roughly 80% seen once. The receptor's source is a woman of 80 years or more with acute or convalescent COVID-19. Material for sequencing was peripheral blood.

CDR3 DNA sequence: TGTGCCTGGAGTCTGGGGCCAGGAAACACCATATATTTT. Its protein product is CAWSLGPGNTIYF. The rearrangement joins TRBV30 to TRBJ1-3, with D tentatively TRBD1 (5 bases). Germline CDR1 is GTSNPN and CDR2 is SVGIG (reference sequence). The V gene lost 2 bases and the J gene lost 4 bases, with 9 bases spanning the gap. The CDR3 totals 13 residues.